This T cell receptor beta chain appears in the sequencing data of a study of radiation and T cells in renal cell carcinoma (dated by TCRdb to about 2020). Concerning the study at large: Samples came from a clinical trial, in which primary renal cell carcinomas received 15 Gy stereotactic body radiation therapy followed by nephrectomy 4 weeks later. A total of about 4 million unique CDR3 nucleotide sequences, encoding 2.5 million to 3 million unique CDR3 amino acid sequences, were found across all 50 or so samples. A total of around 50 samples underwent TCR beta sequencing, made up of roughly 26 tumors and about 27 peripheral blood samples.

The label giving this sample's time point can be read as: blood 2 weeks post-SBRT. What the treatment or condition label conveys for this sample: 15 Gy SBRT to primary tumor, nephrectomy 4 weeks later. To follow tumor-enriched clonotypes, serial peripheral blood was collected from radiation-treated patients at baseline and at 2 weeks and 4 weeks after SBRT. Every patient had renal cell carcinoma of clear cell pathology. Genomic DNA for TCR sequencing was prepared using the QIAamp DNA Blood Mini Kit (Qiagen). The analyses included only samples that passed all quality control checks. Worth noting for this clone: The target of this receptor is not known. Base-call qualities are not available, and no considerably larger clone is one nucleotide away.

Following the manufacturer's recommendations, the immunoSEQ kit was used to generate TCR beta libraries from genomic DNA. To prepare the libraries, a first multiplex PCR with proprietary primers was run, followed by a second PCR that added unique barcodes, and a bead cleanup was done after each round. Each sample batch included a kit-provided positive control reaction and a negative control reaction. The final libraries underwent checking on an Agilent 4200 TapeStation D1000 ScreenTape, volumetric pooling, and quantification by qPCR. Sequencing was performed on an Illumina NextSeq500 using a MidOutput 150-cycle cartridge, with 156 Read1 cycles, 15 Index1 cycles, and the kit custom primers. The pooled library was loaded at 0.95 to 1 pM with approximately 18% PhiX control spiked in. The study's own analysis went as follows. Vendor-processed data were analyzed in R, with a clonotype defined as all T cells sharing the same CDR3 nucleotide sequence. For clone abundance analyses, frequencies were normalized to the 10,000 most abundant clones per sample. Public T cell clones, averaging fewer than five per sample, were removed before analysis. An abundance difference of at least 32-fold between compartments was the criterion for calling clonotypes tumor-enriched or baseline blood-enriched. Clonotypes expanded or contracted between blood time points were identified with a beta-binomial differential abundance model. Tumor-blood repertoire similarity was measured with the Baroni-Urbani and Buser coefficient, and groups were compared using two-tailed Wilcoxon tests in R. TCRdb provides this immuneACCESS table in a form limited to in-frame rearrangements. Some clones are lacking; in checked studies, under half of them reflect an unresolved V gene, and why the rest are absent is not known. V and J calls plus clone size are reproduced from that table; the DNA served to infer D and trimming. Within this sample are fewer than 150,000 clones, with 88% of them counted one time only. The leading ten clones occupy about 5.6% of the sample.

Trimming removed 1 base from V and 4 bases from J, leaving 12 bases between the germline ends. Looking up the germline V gene (reference sequence) yields CDR1 SGHNT and CDR2 YYREEE. Its CDR3 holds 15 amino acids, cysteine through phenylalanine. This entry keeps only the CDR3 DNA: 45 bases, framed from base 1. Study-wide conclusions, independent of this receptor: An increase in top tumor clonotypes in blood was observed from baseline to 2 weeks post-radiation, followed by contraction by 4 weeks, which was taken to suggest transient expansion of tumor-resident clones. Blood repertoire dynamics were not followed beyond 4 weeks after treatment. Because no pretreatment tumor biopsies were available, whether clonotypes were present in the tumor at baseline could not be determined. With a single-armed trial design, the study had no way to address how radiation dose or scheduling affects the TCR repertoire.

In this chain, TRBV5-4 is recombined with TRBJ1-3, with no reliable assignment of the D segment. This receptor was taken from a woman between 65 and 79 years old with renal cell carcinoma. Here the sequenced sample was blood, taken from a patient whose treatment included radiotherapy and nephrectomy. The CDR3 sequence is CASSLNRGSGNTIYF. In nucleotides, the sequence is TGTGCCAGCAGCTTGAATCGGGGATCCGGAAACACCATATATTTT.